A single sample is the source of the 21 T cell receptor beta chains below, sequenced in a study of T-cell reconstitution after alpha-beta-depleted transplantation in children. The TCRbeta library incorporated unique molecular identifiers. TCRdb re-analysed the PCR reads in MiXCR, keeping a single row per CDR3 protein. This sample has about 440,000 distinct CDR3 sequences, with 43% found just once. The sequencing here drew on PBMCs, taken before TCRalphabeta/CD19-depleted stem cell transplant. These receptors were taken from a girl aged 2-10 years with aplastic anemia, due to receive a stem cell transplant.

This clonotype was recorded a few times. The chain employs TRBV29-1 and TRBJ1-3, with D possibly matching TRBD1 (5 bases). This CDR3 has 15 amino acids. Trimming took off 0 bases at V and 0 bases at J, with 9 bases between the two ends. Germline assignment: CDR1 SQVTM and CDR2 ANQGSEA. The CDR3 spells CSVEERGSSGNTIYF. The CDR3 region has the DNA TGCAGCGTTGAAGAAAGGGGTAGCTCTGGAAACACCATATATTTT. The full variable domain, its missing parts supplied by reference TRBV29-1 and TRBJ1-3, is SAVISQKPSRDICQRGTSLTIQCQVDSQVTMMFWYRQQPGQSLTLIATANQGSEATYESGFVIDKFPISRPNLTFSTLTVSNMSPEDSSIYLCSVEERGSSGNTIYFGEGSWLTVV.

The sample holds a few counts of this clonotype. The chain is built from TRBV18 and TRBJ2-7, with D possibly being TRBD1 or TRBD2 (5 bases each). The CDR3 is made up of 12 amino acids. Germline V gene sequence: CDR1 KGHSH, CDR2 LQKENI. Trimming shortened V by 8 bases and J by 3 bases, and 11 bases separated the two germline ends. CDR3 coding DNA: TGTGCCAGCGGGGGAACAGGCTACGAGCAGTACTTC. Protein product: CASGGTGYEQYF.

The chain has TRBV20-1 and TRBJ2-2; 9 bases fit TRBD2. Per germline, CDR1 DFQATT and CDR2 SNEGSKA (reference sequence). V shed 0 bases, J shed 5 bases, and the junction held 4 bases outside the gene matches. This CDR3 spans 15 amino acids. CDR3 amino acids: CSARDAAGGTGELFF. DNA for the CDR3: TGCAGTGCTAGAGATGCAGCGGGGGGAACCGGGGAGCTGTTTTTT.

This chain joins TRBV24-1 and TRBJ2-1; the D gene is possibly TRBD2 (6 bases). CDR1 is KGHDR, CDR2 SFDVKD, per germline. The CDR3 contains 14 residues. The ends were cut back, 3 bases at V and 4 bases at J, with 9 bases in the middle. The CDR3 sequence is CATSDPGLYNEQFF. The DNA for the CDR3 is TGTGCCACCAGTGATCCGGGACTTTACAATGAGCAGTTCTTC.

In nucleotides, the CDR3 is TGTGCCAGCAGCCCGGGGAGGCTCGGATCACCCCTCCACTTT. Translating it yields CASSPGRLGSPLHF. The chain recombines TRBV3-1 with TRBJ1-6; D uncertain. V dropped 4 bases and J dropped 10 bases, with 14 bases sitting between them. The germline V gene encodes CDR1 LGHDT and CDR2 YNNKEL (reference sequence). This CDR3 has 14 residues. The variable domain in full, with the rest retrieved from reference TRBV3-1 and TRBJ1-6, is DTAVSQTPKYLVTQMGNDKSIKCEQNLGHDTMYWYKQDSKKFLKIMFSYNNKELIINETVPNRFSPKSPDKAHLNLHINSLELGDSAVYFCASSPGRLGSPLHFGNGTRLTVT.

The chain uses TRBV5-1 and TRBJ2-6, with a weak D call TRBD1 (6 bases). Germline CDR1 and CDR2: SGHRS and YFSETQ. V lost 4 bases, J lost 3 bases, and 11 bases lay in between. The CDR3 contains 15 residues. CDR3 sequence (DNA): TGCGCCAGCAGCATAACAGGGTTTGGGGCCAACGTCCTGACTTTC. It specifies CASSITGFGANVLTF.

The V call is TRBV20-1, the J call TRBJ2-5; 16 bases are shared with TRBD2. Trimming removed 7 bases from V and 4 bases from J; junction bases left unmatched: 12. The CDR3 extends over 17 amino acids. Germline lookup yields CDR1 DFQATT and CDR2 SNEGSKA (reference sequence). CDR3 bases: TGCAGTGGTTCCTGGGGACTAGCGGGGGGGGGAGGAGAGACCCAGTACTTC. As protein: CSGSWGLAGGGGETQYF.

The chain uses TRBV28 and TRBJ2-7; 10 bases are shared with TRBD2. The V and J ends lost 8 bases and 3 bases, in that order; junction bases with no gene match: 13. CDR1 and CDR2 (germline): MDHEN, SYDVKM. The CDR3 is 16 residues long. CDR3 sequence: CASGHRTSGPLYEQYF. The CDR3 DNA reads TGTGCCAGCGGACATCGGACTAGCGGTCCTCTCTACGAGCAGTACTTC.

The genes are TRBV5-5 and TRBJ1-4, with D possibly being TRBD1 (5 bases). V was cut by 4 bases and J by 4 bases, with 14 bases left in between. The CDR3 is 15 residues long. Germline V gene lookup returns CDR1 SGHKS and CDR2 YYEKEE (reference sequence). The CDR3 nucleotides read TGTGCCAGCAGCGCCCCCGGGACGGGTAATGAAAAACTGTTTTTT. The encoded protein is CASSAPGTGNEKLFF.

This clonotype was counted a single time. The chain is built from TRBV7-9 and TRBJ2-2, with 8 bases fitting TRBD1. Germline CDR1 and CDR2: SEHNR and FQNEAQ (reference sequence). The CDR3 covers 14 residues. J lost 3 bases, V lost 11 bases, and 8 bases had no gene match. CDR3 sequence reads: CAVRTGFDTGELFF. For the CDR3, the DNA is TGTGCCGTTCGGACAGGGTTTGACACCGGGGAGCTGTTTTTT. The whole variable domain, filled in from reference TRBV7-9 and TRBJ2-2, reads DTGVSQNPRHKITKRGQNVTFRCDPISEHNRLYWYRQTLGQGPEFLTYFQNEAQLEKSRLLSDRFSAERPKGSFSTLEIQRTEQGDSAMYLCAVRTGFDTGELFFGEGSRLTVL.

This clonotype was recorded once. The CDR3: CATSDPAGQETQYF. DNA of the CDR3: TGTGCCACCAGTGATCCGGCTGGTCAAGAGACCCAGTACTTC. The chain couples TRBV24-1 to TRBJ2-5; D uncertain. This CDR3 region has 14 residues. V was shortened by 3 bases and J by 2 bases, with 9 bases between the two germline ends. Germline V lookup: CDR1 KGHDR, CDR2 SFDVKD.

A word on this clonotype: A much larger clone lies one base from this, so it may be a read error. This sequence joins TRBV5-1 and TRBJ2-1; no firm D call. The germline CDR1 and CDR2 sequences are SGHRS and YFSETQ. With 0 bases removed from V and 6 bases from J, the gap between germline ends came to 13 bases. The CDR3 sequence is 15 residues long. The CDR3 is CASSLGRLPFNEQFF. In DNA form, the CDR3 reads TGCGCCAGCAGCTTGGGGCGGCTCCCCTTCAATGAGCAGTTCTTC.

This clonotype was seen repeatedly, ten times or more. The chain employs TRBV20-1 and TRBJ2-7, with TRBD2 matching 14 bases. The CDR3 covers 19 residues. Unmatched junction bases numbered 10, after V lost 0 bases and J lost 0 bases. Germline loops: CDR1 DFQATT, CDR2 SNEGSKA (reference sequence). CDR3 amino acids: CSAREALRTSGRNSYEQYF. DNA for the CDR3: TGCAGTGCTAGAGAAGCCTTAAGGACTAGCGGGAGGAACTCCTACGAGCAGTACTTC.

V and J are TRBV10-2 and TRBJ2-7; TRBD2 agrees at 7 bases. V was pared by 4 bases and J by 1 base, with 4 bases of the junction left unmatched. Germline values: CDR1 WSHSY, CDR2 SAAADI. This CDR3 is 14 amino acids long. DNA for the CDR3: TGCGCCAGCAGTGTGCCTAGCGGTTCCTACGAGCAGTACTTC. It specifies CASSVPSGSYEQYF.

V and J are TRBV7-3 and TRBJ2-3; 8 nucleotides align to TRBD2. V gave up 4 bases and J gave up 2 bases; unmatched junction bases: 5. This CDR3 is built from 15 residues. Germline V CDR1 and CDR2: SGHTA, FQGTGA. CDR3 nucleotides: TGTGCCAGCAGCTCTACGGGGGGGCCCACAGATACGCAGTATTTT. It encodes CASSSTGGPTDTQYF.

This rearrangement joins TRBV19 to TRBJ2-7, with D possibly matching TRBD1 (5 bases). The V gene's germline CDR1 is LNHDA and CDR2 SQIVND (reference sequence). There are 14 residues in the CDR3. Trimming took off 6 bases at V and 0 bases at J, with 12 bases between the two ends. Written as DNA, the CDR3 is TGTGCCAGTAGCTCTACAGGAAGCTCCTACGAGCAGTACTTC. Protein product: CASSSTGSSYEQYF. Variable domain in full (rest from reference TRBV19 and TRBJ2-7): DGGITQSPKYLFRKEGQNVTLSCEQNLNHDAMYWYRQDPGQGLRLIYYSQIVNDFQKGDIAEGYSVSREKKESFPLTVTSAQKNPTAFYLCASSSTGSSYEQYFGPGTRLTVT.

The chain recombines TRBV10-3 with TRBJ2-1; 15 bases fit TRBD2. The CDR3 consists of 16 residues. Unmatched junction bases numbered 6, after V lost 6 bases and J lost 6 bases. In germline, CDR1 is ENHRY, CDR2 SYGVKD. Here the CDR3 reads CAISDGLAGGGNEQFF. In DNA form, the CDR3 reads TGTGCCATCAGCGATGGACTAGCGGGAGGGGGCAATGAGCAGTTCTTC.

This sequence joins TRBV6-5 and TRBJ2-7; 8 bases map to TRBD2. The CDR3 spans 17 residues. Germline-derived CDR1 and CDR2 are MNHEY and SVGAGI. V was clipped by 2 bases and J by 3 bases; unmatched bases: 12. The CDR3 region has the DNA TGTGCCAGCAGTTACGGGTCTAGCGGGCACCCCAACTACGAGCAGTACTTC. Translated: CASSYGSSGHPNYEQYF.

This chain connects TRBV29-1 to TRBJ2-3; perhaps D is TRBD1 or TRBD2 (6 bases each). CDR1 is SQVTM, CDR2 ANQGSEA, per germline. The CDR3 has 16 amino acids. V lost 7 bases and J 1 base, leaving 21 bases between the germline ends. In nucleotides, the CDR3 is TGCAGCGCCTACCTAGGGGGGCGGGTCGGCACAGATACGCAGTATTTT. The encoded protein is CSAYLGGRVGTDTQYF.

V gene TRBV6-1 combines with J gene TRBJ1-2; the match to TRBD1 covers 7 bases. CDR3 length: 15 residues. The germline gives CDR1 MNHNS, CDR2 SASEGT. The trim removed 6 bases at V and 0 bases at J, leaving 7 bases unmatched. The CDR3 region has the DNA TGTGCCAGCAGCAGAACAGGGGCGGCTAACTATGGCTACACCTTC. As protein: CASSRTGAANYGYTF.

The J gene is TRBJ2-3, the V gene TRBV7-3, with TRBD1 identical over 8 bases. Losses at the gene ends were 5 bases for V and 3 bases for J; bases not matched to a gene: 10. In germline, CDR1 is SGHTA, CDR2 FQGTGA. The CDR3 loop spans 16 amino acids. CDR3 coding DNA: TGTGCCAGCAGCCCTACAGGGGGAGTAGCAACAGATACGCAGTATTTT. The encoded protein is CASSPTGGVATDTQYF.